This T cell receptor beta chain was sequenced for a study of identifying expanded T cells in peripheral blood. As for this clone: The antigen is unknown.

During the collection period, no donor immune events like infections were recorded. Using immunoSEQ multiplex PCR, the repertoire was profiled, and TCRdb retains in-frame clones only, with some absent. The sample carries under 150,000 clones, about 88% recorded once. Study results and limitations: Approximately 1.1 clones differed between technical replicates, versus about 15 and 19 over time. Clone count variance between roughly two-week samples rose with total template count.

Germline CDR1 reads MNHEY; CDR2 reads SVGAGI. Trimming cost V 2 bases and J 8 bases; bases outside gene matches: 3. CDR3 length: 13 amino acids. The receptor's source is a person aged 18-69 years in good health. The gene calls are TRBV6-5 and TRBJ2-3, with 8 bases identical to TRBD2. The specimen sequenced was blood. The CDR3 nucleotides read TGTGCCAGCAGTTACGCGGGGGGCGGTACGCAGTATTTT. It encodes CASSYAGGGTQYF.